The 26 T cell receptor beta chains reported below all come from one sample, sequenced in a study of radiotherapy plus CTLA-4 blockade in lung cancer (dated by TCRdb to the late 2010s). The protocol used for the library was the immunoSEQ multiplex PCR assay. TCRdb holds this immuneACCESS table with in-frame rearrangements only. Some clones are missing; in checked studies, unresolved V genes explain under half, and the rest has no known cause. The sample records 35,000 to 45,000 clones, approximately 77% of which are singletons. Approximately 2.6% of the sample goes to the ten largest clones. The source was peripheral blood, collected from a patient treated with radiotherapy plus ipilimumab. All receptors come from a human donor with non-small cell lung cancer whose response to radiotherapy plus ipilimumab could not be evaluated.

The V and J genes are TRBV7-6 and TRBJ1-4, with D possibly being TRBD1 (6 bases). Per germline, CDR1 SGHVS and CDR2 FNYEAQ. There are 16 residues in the CDR3. The V and J ends lost 7 bases and 8 bases respectively, with 23 bases between them. This CDR3 reads CASTMTRRGSREKLFF. CDR3 bases: TGTGCCAGCACCATGACCAGAAGGGGGTCCCGGGAAAAACTGTTTTTT.

This chain's CDR3 is CASSLAGTERETQYF. The DNA of the CDR3 is TGCGCCAGCAGCTTGGCCGGGACAGAGAGAGAGACCCAGTACTTC. This chain joins TRBV5-1 and TRBJ2-5; TRBD1 agrees at 7 bases. The CDR3 runs 15 residues. Germline trimming cut 0 bases from V and 4 bases from J; bases unmatched to any gene: 6. The germline CDR1 and CDR2 sequences are SGHRS and YFSETQ.

There are a few counts of this clone. The J gene is TRBJ2-3, the V gene TRBV5-8; 10 nucleotides align to TRBD1. Trimming cost V 6 bases and J 2 bases; bases outside gene matches: 3. Looked up from germline, CDR1 is SGHTS and CDR2 is YDEGEE. The CDR3 length is 14 residues. This chain's CDR3 is CASTRQGATDTQYF. CDR3 bases: TGTGCCAGCACCCGACAGGGGGCCACAGATACGCAGTATTTT.

The chain joins TRBV5-1 to TRBJ2-7; D not certain. This CDR3 is 12 amino acids long. Germline loops: CDR1 SGHRS, CDR2 YFSETQ. V dropped 1 base and J dropped 3 bases, with 5 bases sitting between them. Here the CDR3 DNA reads TGCGCCAGCAGCTTGAACGGCTACGAGCAGTACTTC. Amino acids: CASSLNGYEQYF. Based on the CDR3 plus reference TRBV5-1 and TRBJ2-7, the full variable domain is KAGVTQTPRYLIKTRGQQVTLSCSPISGHRSVSWYQQTPGQGLQFLFEYFSETQRNKGNFPGRFSGRQFSNSRSEMNVSTLELGDSALYLCASSLNGYEQYFGPGTRLTVT.

The chain combines TRBV5-4 with TRBJ2-7; 7 bases line up with TRBD2. Germline V gene data show CDR1 as SGHNT and CDR2 as YYREEE (reference sequence). V shed 4 bases, J shed 5 bases, and the junction held 12 bases outside the gene matches. This CDR3 has 15 amino acids. For the CDR3, the DNA is TGTGCCAGCAGCGAGCGGGACGGCACCCTGGACGAGCAGTACTTC. Translating it yields CASSERDGTLDEQYF.

The chain has TRBV27 and TRBJ2-5; weak D call: TRBD1 (6 bases). V lost 5 bases, J lost 2 bases, and 12 bases lay in between. CDR3 size: 14 residues. The germline V gene has CDR1 MNHEY and CDR2 SMNVEV (reference sequence). The CDR3 here is CASSTRTVQETQYF. CDR3 nucleotide sequence: TGTGCCAGCAGTACTAGGACAGTTCAAGAGACCCAGTACTTC.

The rearrangement joins TRBV9 to TRBJ2-5; 13 bases agree with TRBD2. CDR1 SGDLS and CDR2 YYNGEE come from the germline V gene. CDR3 size: 16 residues. V lost 4 bases to trimming and J lost 3 bases; unmatched junction nucleotides: 6. CDR3 nucleotide sequence: TGTGCCAGCAGCCCGACTAGCGGGGGGATCAAAGAGACCCAGTACTTC. This encodes CASSPTSGGIKETQYF.

This clone was detected a few times. The V call is TRBV2, the J call TRBJ2-7; 9 positions match TRBD2. Germline CDR1 and CDR2: SNHLY and FYNNEI. This CDR3 is 17 amino acids long. V gave up 5 bases and J gave up 6 bases; unmatched junction bases: 17. CDR3 region: CASSRGQGRGGRREQYF. The CDR3 DNA is TGTGCCAGCAGTCGAGGCCAGGGGCGGGGGGGCCGTCGCGAGCAGTACTTC.

The gene calls are TRBV7-3 and TRBJ2-7, with 9 bases lining up with TRBD1. This CDR3 has 14 residues. Germline V gives CDR1 SGHTA, CDR2 FQGTGA. The junction had 6 bases not matched to a gene; V was cut back by 4 bases and J by 5 bases. The CDR3 DNA sequence: TGTGCCAGCAGCTCCCCCGGGACAGGGAACGAGCAGTACTTC. Amino acid sequence: CASSSPGTGNEQYF.

V and J are TRBV6-6 and TRBJ2-2; possibly TRBD2 for D (6 bases). V shed 2 bases and J shed 4 bases, with 11 bases lying between them. Germline-derived CDR1 and CDR2 are MNHNY and SVGAGI (reference sequence). CDR3 length equals 15 residues. The CDR3 sequence: CASSYKRRGTGELFF. In DNA, the CDR3 is TGTGCCAGCAGTTACAAAAGGAGGGGCACCGGGGAGCTGTTTTTT.

This rearrangement joins TRBV11-2 to TRBJ1-5, with a weak D call TRBD1 (5 bases). The V gene's germline CDR1 is SGHAT and CDR2 FQNNGV. This CDR3 has 14 amino acids. The germline V and J ends were trimmed by 2 bases and 7 bases, with 12 bases remaining between them. CDR3 coding DNA: TGTGCCAGCAGCTTACAGGGAGGAGACCAGCCCCAGCATTTT. It specifies CASSLQGGDQPQHF.

The chain combines TRBV27 with TRBJ1-2; 9 positions match TRBD1. The V and J ends lost 2 bases and 8 bases, in that order; junction bases with no gene match: 3. The length of the CDR3 is 13 residues. The germline gives CDR1 MNHEY, CDR2 SMNVEV (reference sequence). CDR3 residues: CASSLRTGDGYTF. CDR3 nucleotides: TGTGCCAGCAGTTTAAGGACAGGGGACGGCTACACCTTC.

This chain connects TRBV19 to TRBJ2-7; the match to TRBD1 covers 8 bases. V lost 5 bases and J lost 3; bases outside the gene matches: 9. CDR1 and CDR2 from the germline V gene are LNHDA and SQIVND (reference sequence). The CDR3 length is 15 residues. DNA of the CDR3: TGTGCCAGTAGTCCCGACAGGGGAGTGATCTACGAGCAGTACTTC. Protein: CASSPDRGVIYEQYF.

V is TRBV30 and J is TRBJ2-3; D is unresolved. The CDR3 sequence is 12 residues long. From germline, CDR1 is GTSNPN and CDR2 SVGIG (reference sequence). The V and J ends lost 3 bases and 0 bases respectively, with 4 bases between them. In DNA, the CDR3 is TGTGCCTGGAGCCAAAGCACAGATACGCAGTATTTT. Protein product: CAWSQSTDTQYF.

The CDR3 DNA follows: TGTGCCAGCAGTTCCCCGGGACAGGGCCTTGGAGGTGAGCAGTTCTTC. Its translation is CASSSPGQGLGGEQFF. The V and J genes are TRBV28 and TRBJ2-1; the match to TRBD1 covers 9 bases. With 4 bases clipped from V and 9 bases from J, the junction kept 13 bases outside the gene matches. This CDR3 spans 16 amino acids. Per the germline V gene, CDR1 is MDHEN and CDR2 is SYDVKM. The full variable domain, with the rest looked up from reference TRBV28 and TRBJ2-1, is DVKVTQSSRYLVKRTGEKVFLECVQDMDHENMFWYRQDPGLGLRLIYFSYDVKMKEKGDIPEGYSVSREKKERFSLILESASTNQTSMYLCASSSPGQGLGGEQFFGPGTRLTVL.

The chain recombines TRBV30 with TRBJ1-2; D unresolved. The CDR3 is 15 residues long. V was pared by 5 bases and J by 6 bases, with 22 bases between. CDR1 is GTSNPN and CDR2 is SVGIG in the germline V gene (reference sequence). CDR3 protein: CAWEAKEFVLDGYTF. The CDR3 DNA reads TGTGCCTGGGAAGCAAAGGAGTTTGTGCTAGATGGCTACACCTTC.

This rearrangement joins TRBV9 to TRBJ2-1; a weak D match, TRBD2 (6 bases). From germline, CDR1 is SGDLS and CDR2 YYNGEE. Between the trimmed V and J ends, which lost 7 bases and 3 bases, there was a span of 11 bases. CDR3 length: 13 residues. The CDR3 here is CASGGGFYNEQFF. The CDR3 coding sequence is TGTGCCAGCGGTGGGGGGTTCTACAATGAGCAGTTCTTC.

This sequence joins TRBV29-1 and TRBJ2-1; D perhaps matches TRBD1 (6 bases). CDR3 length equals 10 residues. Trimming left V 8 bases short and J 6 bases short, with 8 bases between. CDR1 is SQVTM, CDR2 ANQGSEA, per germline. The CDR3 bases are TGCAGCTCCAGGGGCAATGAGCAGTTCTTC. Its protein is CSSRGNEQFF.

The chain carries TRBV7-8 and TRBJ2-7; 7 nucleotides align to TRBD2. Trimming at V came to 6 bases and at J to 2 bases, leaving 13 bases not matched to a gene. The V gene's germline CDR1 is SGHVS and CDR2 FQNEAQ. The CDR3 is made up of 16 amino acids. CDR3 region: CASSKAGLAATYEQYF. The CDR3 bases are TGTGCCAGCAGTAAAGCGGGTCTAGCGGCTACCTACGAGCAGTACTTC. Drawing the rest from reference TRBV7-8 and TRBJ2-7, the complete variable domain is GAGVSQSPRYKVAKRGQDVALRCDPISGHVSLFWYQQALGQGPEFLTYFQNEAQLDKSGLPSDRFFAERPEGSVSTLKIQRTQQEDSAVYLCASSKAGLAATYEQYFGPGTRLTVT.

This chain connects TRBV23-1 to TRBJ1-4; D possibly corresponds to TRBD1 (5 bases). TRBV23-1 falls under the ORF class, with uncertain function. The CDR3 covers 18 residues. V was cut by 7 bases and J by 7 bases, with 28 bases left in between. The CDR3 coding sequence is TGCGCCAGCACCTCAAAGATAGTCGCCCAAGGGGCAGGTGAAAAACTGTTTTTT. Protein sequence: CASTSKIVAQGAGEKLFF.

V usage is TRBV2 and J usage is TRBJ1-2, with a weak D call TRBD1 (6 bases). Trimming cost V 6 bases and J 8 bases, with 10 bases left between them. The CDR3 contains 11 residues. CDR1 and CDR2 from the germline V gene are SNHLY and FYNNEI. CDR3 residues: CASSTGFGYTF. For the CDR3, the DNA is TGTGCCAGCAGCACAGGGTTCGGCTACACCTTC. Filled out from reference TRBV2 and TRBJ1-2, the complete variable domain reads EPEVTQTPSHQVTQMGQEVILRCVPISNHLYFYWYRQILGQKVEFLVSFYNNEISEKSEIFDDQFSVERPDGSNFTLKIRSTKLEDSAMYFCASSTGFGYTFGSGTRLTVV.

This clone has a single count. The rearrangement uses TRBV7-6 and TRBJ2-1; 15 bases align to TRBD2. After removal of 5 bases from V and 4 bases from J, the junction contained 9 bases not matched to a gene. Germline V lookup: CDR1 SGHVS, CDR2 FNYEAQ. The CDR3 totals 18 residues. CDR3 DNA sequence: TGTGCCAGCAGCCCGGGGAGGACTAGCGGGAGGGGGTACAATGAGCAGTTCTTC. This sequence encodes CASSPGRTSGRGYNEQFF.

The gene calls are TRBV15 and TRBJ1-5, with D unclear. Trimming pared 1 base from V and 6 bases from J, leaving 10 bases between. This CDR3 spans 14 amino acids. Germline V lookup: CDR1 LNHNV, CDR2 YYDKDF (reference sequence). CDR3: CATSRVSRGQPQHF. CDR3 DNA sequence: TGTGCCACCAGCAGAGTCAGTCGGGGTCAGCCCCAGCATTTT. The variable domain in full, completed from reference TRBV15 and TRBJ1-5, reads DAMVIQNPRYQVTQFGKPVTLSCSQTLNHNVMYWYQQKSSQAPKLLFHYYDKDFNNEADTPDNFQSRRPNTSFCFLDIRSPGLGDTAMYLCATSRVSRGQPQHFGDGTRLSIL.

This chain links TRBV25-1 with TRBJ2-6; 9 nucleotides line up with TRBD1. This CDR3 has 18 residues. V was pared by 4 bases and J by 0 bases, with 7 bases of the junction left unmatched. Germline V lookup: CDR1 MGHDK, CDR2 SYGVNS. The CDR3 coding sequence is TGTGCCAGCAGTGGGGGGACAGGGTTGGGCTCTGGGGCCAACGTCCTGACTTTC. It is translated as CASSGGTGLGSGANVLTF.

The chain employs TRBV7-9 and TRBJ2-7; D possibly corresponds to TRBD2 (6 bases). The CDR3 is 16 residues long. V lost 7 bases and J lost 2, with 21 bases in between. The germline CDR1 and CDR2 sequences are SEHNR and FQNEAQ (reference sequence). In nucleotides, the CDR3 is TGTGCCAGCACGTTAGATGGGACTGGTGGAACCTACGAGCAGTACTTC. This encodes CASTLDGTGGTYEQYF. The variable domain in full, with the rest retrieved from reference TRBV7-9 and TRBJ2-7, is DTGVSQNPRHKITKRGQNVTFRCDPISEHNRLYWYRQTLGQGPEFLTYFQNEAQLEKSRLLSDRFSAERPKGSFSTLEIQRTEQGDSAMYLCASTLDGTGGTYEQYFGPGTRLTVT.

This clone was observed a handful of times. The chain recombines TRBV28 with TRBJ1-2; 8 bases are a match to TRBD1. The CDR3 is 14 amino acids. V dropped 1 base and J dropped 5; count of bases not matched to a gene: 3. The germline CDR1 and CDR2 sequences are MDHEN and SYDVKM. CDR3 nucleotides: TGTGCCAGCAGTTTATTTGGACAGGGTTATGGCTACACCTTC. It is translated as CASSLFGQGYGYTF.